Listed below are T cell receptor beta chains from one sample, sequenced in a study of shared clonotypes between healthy human individuals. Method: immunoSEQ multiplex PCR; TCRdb's copy keeps in-frame clones and lacks some. The table lists about 2.4 million clones, 80% to 95% of them singletons. The sequencing input was naive CD4+ T cells from PBMCs. The source of these receptors is a man between 18 and 29 years old in good health. Some clones in this sample may be carry-over from other donors' samples. The CDR3 runs from the conserved cysteine through the conserved F or W. Each record gives: clone size, D gene, V gene, J gene, CDR3 protein, CDR3 DNA. A D gene is named only where the DNA matches it firmly. Expanded clones get a size class; other rows say once, few or many, or leave the size out.

>.|.|TRBV28|TRBJ2-1
CASSRQVVYNEQFF
TGTGCCAGCAGTCGACAGGTTGTTTACAATGAGCAGTTCTTC
>.|TRBD2|TRBV19|TRBJ2-1
CASKEREGQSYNEQFF
TGTGCCAGTAAGGAGCGGGAGGGCCAATCTTACAATGAGCAGTTCTTC
>.|TRBD1|TRBV6-5|TRBJ1-3
CASTQGGGNTIYF
TGTGCCAGCACCCAGGGGGGTGGAAACACCATATATTTT
>.|TRBD1|TRBV5-1|TRBJ2-7
CASSAFGEGAKNEQYF
TGCGCCAGCAGCGCATTTGGTGAGGGGGCGAAAAACGAGCAGTACTTC
>.|TRBD2|TRBV7-3|TRBJ2-3
CASSLSSGGITDTQYF
TGTGCCAGCAGCTTATCTAGCGGGGGCATCACAGATACGCAGTATTTT
>.|TRBD1|TRBV2|TRBJ2-5
CASSELRQGAAQETQYF
TGTGCCAGCAGTGAATTGAGACAGGGAGCGGCCCAAGAGACCCAGTACTTC
>.|TRBD2|TRBV4-2|TRBJ2-5
CASSQPTSGSYQETQYF
TGTGCCAGCAGCCAACCTACTAGCGGGAGTTATCAAGAGACCCAGTACTTC
>.|.|TRBV2|TRBJ2-5
CASSVQWTEETQYF
TGTGCCAGCAGTGTTCAATGGACAGAAGAGACCCAGTACTTC
>.|.|TRBV5-1|TRBJ2-7
CASSLRTVSYEQYF
TGCGCCAGCAGCCTCCGGACGGTGTCCTACGAGCAGTACTTC
>.|TRBD2|TRBV9|TRBJ2-1
CASTKRDPPGEQFF
TGTGCCAGCACAAAGCGGGACCCGCCCGGTGAGCAGTTCTTC
>.|.|TRBV18|TRBJ2-7
CASSPRVDVGSYEQYF
TGTGCCAGCTCACCAAGAGTCGACGTCGGATCCTACGAGCAGTACTTC
>.|TRBD2|TRBV7-2|TRBJ2-1
CASSLAGTSGKQFF
TGTGCCAGCAGCTTAGCGGGGACTAGCGGGAAGCAGTTCTTC
>.|TRBD1|TRBV11-2|TRBJ1-2
CASSPGQGDYGYTF
TGTGCCAGCAGCCCGGGGCAGGGGGACTATGGCTACACCTTC
>.|.|TRBV28|TRBJ1-5
CASRPSASGVHSNQPQHF
TGTGCCAGCAGACCTTCGGCATCCGGGGTCCATAGCAATCAGCCCCAGCATTTT
>.|.|TRBV4-3|TRBJ2-3
CASSQTSTDTQYF
TGCGCCAGCAGCCAGACTAGCACAGATACGCAGTATTTT
>.|.|TRBV7-9|TRBJ2-3
CASSIESSMAQYF
TGTGCCAGCAGCATTGAGTCTAGCATGGCGCAGTATTTT
>few|.|TRBV29-1|TRBJ1-1
CSVGQMNTEAFF
TGCAGCGTGGGACAAATGAACACTGAAGCTTTCTTT
>.|.|TRBV2|TRBJ2-5
CASSGGLLETQYF
TGTGCCAGCTCAGGGGGACTATTAGAGACCCAGTACTTC
>once|TRBD1|TRBV4-2|TRBJ2-7
CASSPSAGGSLYEQYF
TGTGCCAGCAGCCCCTCGGCAGGGGGTTCTCTCTACGAGCAGTACTTC
>.|TRBD1|TRBV5-4|TRBJ2-3
CASSSVGFSGGAGDTQYF
TGTGCCAGCAGCTCGGTCGGCTTCTCAGGGGGCGCGGGAGATACGCAGTATTTT
>.|.|TRBV19|TRBJ1-3
CASRGDSGNTIYF
TGTGCCAGTCGGGGGGACTCTGGAAACACCATATATTTT
>.|TRBD2|TRBV5-5|TRBJ2-7
CASSWGLANPTYEQYF
TGTGCCAGCAGTTGGGGACTAGCGAACCCGACCTACGAGCAGTACTTC
>once|.|TRBV2|TRBJ1-2
CASRGRTSTNYGYTF
TGTGCCAGCAGAGGACGGACCTCGACTAACTATGGCTACACCTTC
>once|.|TRBV14|TRBJ2-6
CASSLRGSGANVLTF
TGTGCCAGCAGCCTACGGGGCTCTGGGGCCAACGTCCTGACTTTC
>.|.|TRBV7-3|TRBJ1-1
CASNYRESDTEAFF
TGTGCCAGCAACTACAGGGAGAGTGACACTGAAGCTTTCTTT
>.|.|TRBV18|TRBJ1-5
CASSPGIEEQPQHF
TGTGCCAGCTCACCAGGAATTGAGGAACAGCCCCAGCATTTT
>.|TRBD1|TRBV9|TRBJ2-7
CASSGGTGVYHEQYF
TGTGCCAGCAGCGGCGGGACAGGGGTGTACCACGAGCAGTACTTC
>.|TRBD2|TRBV6-1|TRBJ2-1
CASSGTSGRGEQFF
TGTGCCAGCAGTGGGACTAGCGGGAGGGGTGAGCAGTTCTTC
>.|.|TRBV19|TRBJ1-1
CASSRGAGVTEAFF
TGTGCCAGTAGTCGGGGGGCGGGAGTCACTGAAGCTTTCTTT
>.|.|TRBV19|TRBJ1-1
CASTRTGPNTEAFF
TGTGCCAGTACCAGGACGGGGCCGAACACTGAAGCTTTCTTT
>.|TRBD2|TRBV28|TRBJ2-3
CASGILAGRDTQYF
TGTGCCAGCGGAATACTAGCGGGGAGAGATACGCAGTATTTT
>.|.|TRBV5-1|TRBJ1-1
CASSRGEGTEAFF
TGCGCCAGCAGCCGGGGGGAAGGCACTGAAGCTTTCTTT
>.|.|TRBV30|TRBJ2-3
CAWSFEDTQYF
TGTGCCTGGAGTTTTGAGGATACGCAGTATTTT
>.|TRBD2|TRBV6-6|TRBJ2-7
CASRGNSGHSYEQYF
TGTGCCAGCAGGGGTAATAGCGGGCACTCCTACGAGCAGTACTTC
>once|TRBD2|TRBV5-6|TRBJ2-1
CASSSGGYKSGRARNEQFF
TGTGCCAGCAGCTCCGGAGGGTACAAAAGCGGGAGGGCTCGGAATGAGCAGTTCTTC
>once|.|TRBV19|TRBJ1-5
CASSIGETPWPQHF
TGTGCCAGTAGTATAGGGGAGACGCCTTGGCCCCAGCATTTT
>once|.|TRBV28|TRBJ1-1
CASSPGHGRMNTEAFF
TGTGCCAGCAGTCCCGGACATGGACGGATGAACACTGAAGCTTTCTTT